Each of the 18 T cell receptor beta chains below was sequenced from the same sample in a study of T cell changes during pregnancy in multiple sclerosis. TCRdb's copy holds only in-frame clones and misses some; the assay was immunoSEQ multiplex PCR. The sample holds 27,000 or so clones, 88% seen once. The material was CD8+ T cells from peripheral blood mononuclear cells, obtained in the second trimester of pregnancy. Source of these receptors: a female donor with multiple sclerosis, enrolled in a pregnancy study.

The rearrangement joins TRBV5-4 to TRBJ1-2; 7 bases are shared with TRBD1. The J segment lost 3 bases and the V segment lost 4 bases, leaving 6 bases of the junction unmatched. The CDR3 length is 14 residues. Germline CDR1 SGHNT, CDR2 YYREEE (reference sequence). The CDR3, as DNA: TGTGCCAGCAGCCCCGACAGGGAGCACTATGGCTACACCTTC. Protein product: CASSPDREHYGYTF.

This chain uses TRBV7-6 with TRBJ2-5; 9 bases agree with TRBD2. Germline V gene lookup returns CDR1 SGHVS and CDR2 FNYEAQ. The CDR3 sequence is 16 residues long. V lost 4 bases, J lost 3 bases, and 9 bases stayed unmatched. The CDR3 protein is CASSYAPASGEETQYF. The CDR3 region has the DNA TGTGCCAGCAGCTACGCCCCGGCTAGCGGGGAAGAGACCCAGTACTTC. Combining the CDR3 with reference TRBV7-6 and TRBJ2-5 gives the whole variable domain GAGVSQSPRYKVTKRGQDVALRCDPISGHVSLYWYRQALGQGPEFLTYFNYEAQQDKSGLPNDRFSAERPEGSISTLTIQRTEQRDSAMYRCASSYAPASGEETQYFGPGTRLLVL.

The chain joins TRBV27 to TRBJ1-6, with D tentatively TRBD1 (5 bases). This CDR3 region has 14 residues. Germline CDR1 is MNHEY and CDR2 is SMNVEV (reference sequence). V shed 1 base and J shed 7 bases, with 8 bases lying between them. The CDR3 here is CASSLLGANSPLHF. The DNA for the CDR3 is TGTGCCAGCAGTTTATTAGGGGCGAATTCACCCCTCCACTTT.

This chain connects TRBV29-1 to TRBJ2-7; 7 bases map to TRBD1. The CDR3 sequence is 11 residues long. Germline lookup yields CDR1 SQVTM and CDR2 ANQGSEA. CDR3 sequence reads: CRDRAPYEQYF. The CDR3, as DNA: TGCAGAGACAGGGCCCCCTACGAGCAGTACTTC.

In this sample, this clone is medium-sized. This same CDR3 is encoded by further DNA sequences in the sample. This chain joins TRBV2 and TRBJ1-1; tentative D call: TRBD1 (6 bases). Germline loops: CDR1 SNHLY, CDR2 FYNNEI. CDR3 length: 13 amino acids. V gave up 6 bases and J gave up 0 bases, with 8 bases separating them. CDR3 region: CASRGQLNTEAFF. In nucleotides, the CDR3 is TGTGCCAGCAGAGGACAGTTGAACACTGAAGCTTTCTTT.

The V and J genes are TRBV2 and TRBJ1-1; no clear D gene. The CDR3 length is 12 residues. Germline lookup yields CDR1 SNHLY and CDR2 FYNNEI. Trimming pared 6 bases from V and 5 bases from J, leaving 10 bases between. CDR3 sequence reads: CASRTGGTEAFF. The CDR3 coding sequence is TGTGCCAGCAGAACGGGAGGAACTGAAGCTTTCTTT. The full variable domain, its missing parts supplied by reference TRBV2 and TRBJ1-1, is EPEVTQTPSHQVTQMGQEVILRCVPISNHLYFYWYRQILGQKVEFLVSFYNNEISEKSEIFDDQFSVERPDGSNFTLKIRSTKLEDSAMYFCASRTGGTEAFFGQGTRLTVV.

The V gene is TRBV4-1, the J gene TRBJ1-1; 9 bases fit TRBD1. The trim removed 3 bases at V and 4 bases at J, leaving 6 bases unmatched. The V gene's germline CDR1 is MGHRA and CDR2 YSYEKL. This CDR3 is 15 amino acids long. As DNA, the CDR3 is TGCGCCAGCAGCCAGGTCGGGACAGGGCTCACTGAAGCTTTCTTT. It translates to CASSQVGTGLTEAFF.

The V and J genes are TRBV13 and TRBJ1-2, with TRBD1 matching 7 bases. The CDR3 loop spans 15 amino acids. Germline-derived CDR1 and CDR2 are PRHDT and FYEKMQ (reference sequence). Trimming took 7 bases from V and 4 from J; bases not matched to a gene: 12. Here the CDR3 reads CASTEAMGQPYGYTF. The CDR3, as DNA: TGTGCCAGCACAGAAGCTATGGGACAGCCCTATGGCTACACCTTC. The full variable domain, in which reference TRBV13 and TRBJ1-2 provide the parts outside the CDR3, is AAGVIQSPRHLIKEKRETATLKCYPIPRHDTVYWYQQGPGQDPQFLISFYEKMQSDKGSIPDRFSAQQFSDYHSELNMSSLELGDSALYFCASTEAMGQPYGYTFGSGTRLTVV.

The chain is built from TRBV13 and TRBJ1-2; D gene unclear. Trimming took 0 bases from V and 1 from J, leaving 6 bases between them. The CDR3 loop spans 14 amino acids. The V gene's germline CDR1 is PRHDT and CDR2 FYEKMQ (reference sequence). The CDR3 region has the DNA TGTGCCAGCAGCTTAGGCTCGGGTAACTATGGCTACACCTTC. This translates into CASSLGSGNYGYTF.

This rearrangement joins TRBV7-9 to TRBJ2-1; TRBD2 might be the D (5 bases). In germline, CDR1 is SEHNR, CDR2 FQNEAQ (reference sequence). Between the trimmed V and J ends, which lost 5 bases and 5 bases, there was a span of 16 bases. The CDR3 has 15 amino acids. The CDR3 DNA is TGTGCCAGCAGCACCCGGGGTAGCTTCGACAATGAGCAGTTCTTC. Translating it yields CASSTRGSFDNEQFF.

This sequence joins TRBV7-2 and TRBJ1-4, with TRBD1 as a possible D gene (5 bases). Trimming cost V 4 bases and J 9 bases, with 18 bases left between them. CDR1 and CDR2 from the germline V gene are SGHTA and FQGNSA. The CDR3 covers 15 residues. The CDR3 spells CASSWGVAGEKKLFF. The CDR3 DNA reads as TGTGCCAGCAGCTGGGGGGTGGCAGGAGAGAAAAAACTGTTTTTT. The entire variable domain, with the rest obtained from reference TRBV7-2 and TRBJ1-4, is as follows: GAGVSQSPSNKVTEKGKDVELRCDPISGHTALYWYRQSLGQGLEFLIYFQGNSAPDKSGLPSDRFSAERTGGSVSTLTIQRTQQEDSAVYLCASSWGVAGEKKLFFGSGTQLSVL.

The CDR3 nucleotides are TGTGCCAGCAGGGCCGGGGCGGGGGGGCCCGCCCTTTTCAATGAGCAGTTCTTC. This translates into CASRAGAGGPALFNEQFF. V usage is TRBV27 and J usage is TRBJ2-1, with 9 bases lining up with TRBD2. The CDR3 runs 18 residues. Losses at the gene ends were 6 bases for V and 6 bases for J; bases not matched to a gene: 18. The germline V gene has CDR1 MNHEY and CDR2 SMNVEV (reference sequence).

This clone has just one count. The chain employs TRBV6-1 and TRBJ2-5; 8 bases fit TRBD1. Germline CDR1 reads MNHNS; CDR2 reads SASEGT. CDR3 length equals 15 residues. Losses at the gene ends were 4 bases for V and 5 bases for J; bases not matched to a gene: 9. The DNA of the CDR3 is TGTGCCAGCAGTGTACACAGGGGGAGGAGGGAGACCCAGTACTTC. This gives the protein CASSVHRGRRETQYF.

The CDR3 region is CASTPRDRGRMNTEAFF. As DNA, the CDR3 is TGTGCCAGCACCCCCCGGGACAGGGGGCGCATGAACACTGAAGCTTTCTTT. The chain links TRBV7-9 to TRBJ1-1; 12 bases fit TRBD1. The V gene's germline CDR1 is SEHNR and CDR2 FQNEAQ (reference sequence). Losses at the gene ends were 7 bases for V and 0 bases for J; bases not matched to a gene: 9. CDR3 size: 17 residues.

The chain is built from TRBV6-6 and TRBJ2-3, with D perhaps TRBD2 (5 bases). The CDR3 sequence is 16 residues long. The germline V gene encodes CDR1 MNHNY and CDR2 SVGAGI (reference sequence). Trimming took 7 bases from V and 2 from J, leaving 19 bases between them. CDR3 coding DNA: TGTGCCAGCATTCGGGCGATGGGAGAGGCCACAGATACGCAGTATTTT. Its translation: CASIRAMGEATDTQYF.

This chain connects TRBV9 to TRBJ1-2, with a weak D call TRBD1 (5 bases). The CDR3 runs 15 residues. The V end lost 0 bases, the J end lost 4 bases, and 13 bases lay between the germline ends. In germline, CDR1 is SGDLS, CDR2 YYNGEE. CDR3 coding DNA: TGTGCCAGCAGCGTAGGCGGGGACGTAAGCTATGGCTACACCTTC. Protein: CASSVGGDVSYGYTF.

This chain links TRBV6-1 with TRBJ1-6; tentative D call: TRBD1 (6 bases). Germline CDR1 MNHNS, CDR2 SASEGT. The CDR3 is made up of 16 amino acids. The V end was cut by 4 bases, the J end by 0 bases, with 10 bases between. CDR3: CASSGDRSSYNSPLHF. In DNA, the CDR3 is TGTGCCAGCAGTGGAGACAGGAGCTCCTATAATTCACCCCTCCACTTT.

The chain combines TRBV4-1 with TRBJ2-7; tentatively, D is TRBD2 (6 bases). Trimming pared 1 base from V and 3 bases from J, leaving 10 bases between. The CDR3 totals 14 residues. Germline V gene lookup returns CDR1 MGHRA and CDR2 YSYEKL. Here the CDR3 reads CASSQVVSGYEQYF. DNA for the CDR3: TGCGCCAGCAGCCAAGTGGTTAGCGGCTACGAGCAGTACTTC.